The text below deals with one T cell receptor (beta chain). The data stem from a study of immune heterogeneity within non-small cell lung tumors. It was with 32 V and 13 J primers that multiplex PCR amplified TCR beta CDR3. Each CDR3 protein gets one entry after TCRdb re-called the multiplex PCR reads with MiXCR. The table shows 3,500 to 4,500 distinct CDR3 sequences, with 27% occurring only once. Bulk tumor genomic DNA served as template, at roughly 600 ng per sample. Several spatially distant biopsies were obtained per primary tumor intraoperatively. Patients underwent curative surgery for non-small cell lung cancer (untreated and newly diagnosed). V was pared by 6 bases and J by 5 bases, with 11 bases of the junction left unmatched. The germline CDR1 and CDR2 sequences are MNHNS and SASEGT. This CDR3 is built from 15 residues.

This receptor was taken from a man aged 60-69 years with non-small cell lung cancer. The V gene is TRBV6-1, the J gene TRBJ1-1, with 8 bases lining up with TRBD1. Material: lung tumor tissue. CDR3 loop: CASRYTRQGRTEAFF. For the CDR3, the DNA is TGTGCCAGCAGATACACCCGACAGGGGAGGACTGAAGCTTTCTTT.